Shown below are 26 T cell receptor beta chains from a single sample sequenced in a study of early T cells in non-severe SARS-CoV-2 infection. MiXCR was run by TCRdb on the 5' RACE reads, yielding one entry per CDR3 protein. Of some 60,000 distinct CDR3 sequences listed, roughly an eighth are singletons. Specimen: whole blood. These receptors were obtained from an adult who was a healthcare worker with PCR-confirmed SARS-CoV-2 infection or an uninfected control (not recorded which).

This clonotype was observed many times. The V and J genes are TRBV12-3 or TRBV12-4 and TRBJ1-1, with TRBD1 as a possible D gene (5 bases). The length of the CDR3 is 15 residues. V was cut by 3 bases and J by 4 bases, with 15 bases left in between. CDR3 nucleotide sequence: TGTGCCAGCAGTTTGGGACCGGGGGTGGGCACTGAAGCTTTCTTT. This gives the protein CASSLGPGVGTEAFF.

This clonotype was counted at least ten times. This chain links TRBV29-1 with TRBJ2-1, with D maybe TRBD2 (6 bases). CDR1 and CDR2 (germline): SQVTM, ANQGSEA. V was clipped by 7 bases and J by 0 bases, with 13 bases between them. There are 14 residues in the CDR3. CDR3 residues: CSAEGRGSYNEQFF. CDR3 bases: TGCAGCGCCGAAGGGCGGGGCTCCTACAATGAGCAGTTCTTC.

This clonotype was seen repeatedly, ten times or more. The chain recombines TRBV25-1 with TRBJ1-6, with 8 bases lining up with TRBD1. The V gene's germline CDR1 is MGHDK and CDR2 SYGVNS. J lost 8 bases, V lost 2 bases, and 5 bases had no gene match. The CDR3 loop spans 15 amino acids. The CDR3 here is CASSEGGTGYSPLHF. The CDR3 coding sequence is TGTGCCAGCAGTGAAGGAGGGACAGGATATTCACCCCTCCACTTT.

This clonotype has just a few counts. This chain joins TRBV7-8 and TRBJ1-5; weak D call: TRBD1 (6 bases). This CDR3 is 15 amino acids long. In germline, CDR1 is SGHVS, CDR2 FQNEAQ. The V gene lost 3 bases and the J gene lost 4 bases, with 13 bases spanning the gap. The CDR3 coding sequence is TGTGCCAGCAGCTTGGGGCAGGGGAAAAATCAGCCCCAGCATTTT. This encodes CASSLGQGKNQPQHF.

This clonotype was detected many times. The chain joins TRBV5-1 to TRBJ2-7; possible D gene TRBD2, 5 bases. This CDR3 contains 16 residues. The V gene lost 1 base and the J gene lost 0 bases, with 14 bases spanning the gap. The V gene's germline CDR1 is SGHRS and CDR2 YFSETQ. CDR3 DNA sequence: TGCGCCAGCAGCTTGATTGGGGAGCTGAGCTCCTACGAGCAGTACTTC. This translates into CASSLIGELSSYEQYF.

This clonotype has ten or more counts. This rearrangement joins TRBV20-1 to TRBJ2-7, with D perhaps TRBD2 (7 bases). Trimming pared 5 bases from V and 2 bases from J, leaving 16 bases between. Looked up from germline, CDR1 is DFQATT and CDR2 is SNEGSKA (reference sequence). This CDR3 comprises 14 residues. CDR3: CSALKRGGPYEQYF. The CDR3 DNA reads TGCAGTGCTTTAAAGAGGGGGGGGCCCTACGAGCAGTACTTC.

This clonotype has at least ten counts. The genes are TRBV5-1 and TRBJ1-6; no reliable D call. V was trimmed by 0 bases and J by 9 bases, leaving 13 bases between them. This CDR3 comprises 15 residues. Germline lookup yields CDR1 SGHRS and CDR2 YFSETQ. The CDR3 spells CASSLGGSNLSPLHF. CDR3 in DNA: TGCGCCAGCAGCTTGGGGGGTTCGAACCTTTCACCCCTCCACTTT.

This clonotype has ten or more counts. The chain couples TRBV4-2 to TRBJ2-1; 10 nucleotides line up with TRBD2. V shed 2 bases and J 3 bases; nucleotides not matched to a gene: 10. The CDR3 covers 18 residues. The germline V gene has CDR1 LGHNA and CDR2 YNFKEQ. In nucleotides, the CDR3 is TGTGCCAGCAGCCAAACCCCTCTAGCGGGGGCCCTCTACAATGAGCAGTTCTTC. It encodes CASSQTPLAGALYNEQFF.

In this sample, this clonotype turned up many times. This chain connects TRBV10-3 to TRBJ1-5, with D perhaps matching TRBD1 (5 bases). From germline, CDR1 is ENHRY and CDR2 SYGVKD. Trimming took off 8 bases at V and 4 bases at J, with 15 bases between the two ends. The CDR3 length is 14 residues. CDR3 in amino acids: CAIGAGRLNQPQHF. In DNA, the CDR3 is TGTGCCATCGGGGCTGGACGGTTGAATCAGCCCCAGCATTTT.

This clonotype was counted many times. The rearrangement uses TRBV18 and TRBJ1-6; 10 bases are a match to TRBD1. Looked up from germline, CDR1 is KGHSH and CDR2 is LQKENI. The CDR3 is made up of 15 amino acids. The junction had 3 bases not matched to a gene; V was cut back by 1 base and J by 9 bases. CDR3: CASSPHRDRGSPLHF. For the CDR3, the DNA is TGTGCCAGCTCACCACATCGGGACAGGGGTTCACCCCTCCACTTT.

This clonotype was detected ten times or more. This sequence joins TRBV11-2 and TRBJ2-2; D ambiguous. The CDR3 is made up of 13 amino acids. V lost 8 bases and J lost 8, with 15 bases in between. Per the germline V gene, CDR1 is SGHAT and CDR2 is FQNNGV. The CDR3 nucleotides are TGTGCCAGCTCTGCTTCCCCTGGAGGGGAGCTGTTTTTT. Translated, it gives CASSASPGGELFF.

The V gene is TRBV11-2, the J gene TRBJ2-7; 7 bases are shared with TRBD1. The CDR3 totals 15 residues. V lost 7 bases to trimming and J lost 1 base; unmatched junction nucleotides: 10. Germline assignment: CDR1 SGHAT and CDR2 FQNNGV. The CDR3 here is CASTRDRDRSYEQYF. Written as DNA, the CDR3 is TGTGCCAGCACCCGTGACCGGGACAGATCCTACGAGCAGTACTTC.

This clonotype came up many times. This rearrangement joins TRBV7-9 to TRBJ2-1; no definite D call. The CDR3 totals 16 residues. Per the germline V gene, CDR1 is SEHNR and CDR2 is FQNEAQ (reference sequence). Trimming took off 5 bases at V and 2 bases at J, with 16 bases between the two ends. The CDR3 sequence is CASSPQRPRAYNEQFF. The CDR3 DNA sequence: TGTGCCAGCAGCCCACAACGCCCTAGGGCCTACAATGAGCAGTTCTTC.

This clonotype has only a few counts. The genes are TRBV20-1 and TRBJ2-3; TRBD2 might be the D (5 bases). V shed 0 bases and J shed 0 bases, with 10 bases lying between them. The CDR3 sequence is 15 residues long. Per the germline V gene, CDR1 is DFQATT and CDR2 is SNEGSKA (reference sequence). The CDR3 region is CSARDVRRSTDTQYF. CDR3 DNA: TGCAGTGCTAGAGATGTAAGGAGGAGCACAGATACGCAGTATTTT.

Of note for this clonotype: With a much larger clone just one base away, this may be a read error. This sequence joins TRBV28 and TRBJ2-1, with D possibly TRBD2 on 6 matching bases. This CDR3 contains 15 residues. Germline assignment: CDR1 MDHEN and CDR2 SYDVKM. In DNA, the CDR3 is TGTGTCAGCAGCTACGGGACTCCGGGATACAATGAGCAGTTCTTC. It translates to CVSSYGTPGYNEQFF.

In its sample, this clonotype was seen many times. Germline and junction disagree at one end, which may indicate a read error. This chain connects TRBV7-7 to TRBJ2-2; 14 nucleotides align to TRBD2. The V gene's germline CDR1 is SSHAT and CDR2 FNYEAQ (reference sequence). The CDR3 extends over 16 amino acids. In nucleotides, the CDR3 is TGTGCTAGCAGCCTAGGGACTAGCGGGAGTTCCGGGGAGCTGTTTTTT. It yields the protein CASSLGTSGSSGELFF.

This clonotype came up a few times. This chain uses TRBV5-1 with TRBJ2-3, with 12 positions matching TRBD2. CDR1 and CDR2 (germline): SGHRS, YFSETQ. V lost 4 bases, J lost 3 bases, and 12 bases stayed unmatched. The CDR3 extends over 18 amino acids. CDR3 DNA sequence: TGCGCCAGCAGCCTCGGCCCTAGCGGGGGGGCACGGACAGATACGCAGTATTTT. It is translated as CASSLGPSGGARTDTQYF.

This rearrangement joins TRBV19 to TRBJ2-3; 8 bases line up with TRBD2. Losses at the gene ends were 5 bases for V and 5 bases for J; bases not matched to a gene: 6. Germline CDR1 LNHDA, CDR2 SQIVND (reference sequence). This CDR3 region has 14 residues. The CDR3 bases are TGTGCCAGTAGTCTCGGACTAGCAGGAGATACGCAGTATTTT. Protein: CASSLGLAGDTQYF.

The chain couples TRBV12-5 to TRBJ2-5; maybe TRBD2 (6 bases). V shed 5 bases and J shed 5 bases, with 18 bases lying between them. Per germline, CDR1 LGHNT and CDR2 FRNRAP. The CDR3 is 15 amino acids. CDR3 amino acids: CASGPGTDNLETQYF. For the CDR3, the DNA is TGTGCTAGTGGTCCAGGGACTGATAATTTGGAGACCCAGTACTTC.

This clonotype occurred many times. The CDR3 DNA sequence: TGTGCCAGCTCAGTCCCGGGACAGGGGAATCAGCCCCAGCATTTT. Its protein is CASSVPGQGNQPQHF. The chain recombines TRBV18 with TRBJ1-5, with 10 positions matching TRBD1. CDR3 length: 15 residues. V lost 5 bases, J lost 4 bases, and 5 bases stayed unmatched. Germline V lookup: CDR1 KGHSH, CDR2 LQKENI.

The rearrangement uses TRBV28 and TRBJ1-4; D call uncertain. This CDR3 is 12 amino acids long. Germline CDR1 MDHEN, CDR2 SYDVKM. Trimming took 7 bases from V and 7 from J, leaving 10 bases between them. The CDR3 loop is CASTSGVEKLFF. The CDR3 DNA is TGTGCCAGCACCTCCGGGGTTGAAAAACTGTTTTTT.

The chain links TRBV29-1 to TRBJ2-5; D is unclear. V was clipped by 0 bases and J by 0 bases, with 5 bases between them. Germline CDR1 is SQVTM and CDR2 is ANQGSEA. The length of the CDR3 is 13 residues. CDR3 amino acids: CSVEEDYQETQYF. The CDR3 bases are TGCAGCGTTGAAGAAGATTACCAAGAGACCCAGTACTTC.

This clonotype was picked up a small number of times. The V gene is TRBV3-1, the J gene TRBJ1-2; D is possibly TRBD1 (5 bases). CDR3 size: 14 residues. V lost 1 base to trimming and J lost 2 bases, with 8 bases between them. Germline CDR1 and CDR2: LGHDT and YNNKEL (reference sequence). The CDR3 DNA reads TGTGCCAGCAGCCAAGCATCAGGGAACTATGGCTACACCTTC. It yields the protein CASSQASGNYGYTF. Filled out from reference TRBV3-1 and TRBJ1-2, the complete variable domain reads DTAVSQTPKYLVTQMGNDKSIKCEQNLGHDTMYWYKQDSKKFLKIMFSYNNKELIINETVPNRFSPKSPDKAHLNLHINSLELGDSAVYFCASSQASGNYGYTFGSGTRLTVV.

This sequence joins TRBV29-1 and TRBJ2-4; TRBD1 matches at 9 bases. This CDR3 region has 14 residues. CDR1 and CDR2 from the germline V gene are SQVTM and ANQGSEA. Trimming took 6 bases from V and 4 from J; bases not matched to a gene: 7. CDR3 nucleotide sequence: TGCAGCGTGCCCGGACAGGGGATGAAAAACATTCAGTACTTC. Protein sequence: CSVPGQGMKNIQYF.

This clonotype was detected a few times. V and J are TRBV20-1 and TRBJ2-7; a possible D gene is TRBD1 (5 bases). Germline V lookup: CDR1 DFQATT, CDR2 SNEGSKA (reference sequence). The CDR3 extends over 14 amino acids. The V end was cut by 0 bases, the J end by 4 bases, with 13 bases between. This CDR3 is CSARDYRFRYEQYF. Written as DNA, the CDR3 is TGCAGTGCTAGAGATTACAGGTTCAGGTACGAGCAGTACTTC.

J is TRBJ1-6 and V is TRBV14, with 8 bases aligning to TRBD1. Germline lookup yields CDR1 SGHDN and CDR2 FVKESK. The CDR3 sequence is 15 residues long. The V and J ends lost 1 base and 9 bases, in that order; junction bases with no gene match: 5. The CDR3 region has the DNA TGTGCCAGCAGCCAAGGGGCAGGGGGCCTTTCACCCCTCCACTTT. This gives the protein CASSQGAGGLSPLHF.